Listed here are 4 T cell receptor beta chains from one sample, sequenced in a study of T cells in women clearing cervical HPV infection. Sequencing was performed with immunoSEQ multiplex PCR; in TCRdb, only in-frame clones are kept and a portion is missing. The repertoire table contains approximately 31,000 clones. The sequencing sample was made of blood buffy coat. Receptors originate from a woman between 18 and 70 years old with a cervical HPV16 infection that either progressed to CIN3+ or cleared (not recorded which).

Concerning this clone: Read coverage stops 3 residues before the CDR3 terminus; the germline J gene supplies the remainder. The chain couples TRBV6-1 to TRBJ2-2; 12 bases fit TRBD1. The CDR3 totals 16 residues. Germline V gene lookup returns CDR1 MNHNS and CDR2 SASEGT. After removal of 3 bases from V and 7 bases from J, the junction contained 6 bases not matched to a gene. CDR3 in amino acids: CASSERGQGAGGELFF. The CDR3 bases that were read are TGTGCCAGCAGTGAGAGGGGACAGGGGGCCGGCGGGGAG.

On this clone: The CDR3 is cut off 3 residues early in the read; its end comes from the germline J gene. The V and J genes are TRBV7-2 and TRBJ2-5; 8 bases are a match to TRBD1. The germline gives CDR1 SGHTA, CDR2 FQGNSA. The CDR3 length is 14 residues. The J segment lost 5 bases and the V segment lost 3 bases, leaving 5 bases of the junction unmatched. CDR3 bases read: TGTGCCAGCAGCTTCTGGCAGGGGGCGGAGACC. As protein: CASSFWQGAET. Given in full, the CDR3 is CASSFWQGAETQYF. The entire variable domain, with the rest obtained from reference TRBV7-2 and TRBJ2-5, is as follows: GAGVSQSPSNKVTEKGKDVELRCDPISGHTALYWYRQSLGQGLEFLIYFQGNSAPDKSGLPSDRFSAERTGGSVSTLTIQRTQQEDSAVYLCASSFWQGAETQYFGPGTRLLVL.

Here the CDR3 reads CASSLLPSGDPLLYEQYF. The DNA read from the CDR3 is TGCGCCAGCAGCCTCCTTCCTAGCGGGGACCCTCTTCTTTACGAG. V gene TRBV4-1 combines with J gene TRBJ2-7, with TRBD2 matching 9 bases. The read terminates 3 residues ahead of where the CDR3 ends, so the germline J gene completes it. The CDR3 consists of 18 residues. The ends lost 4 bases at V and 4 bases at J; junction bases unmatched: 17. Germline values: CDR1 MGHRA, CDR2 YSYEKL.

As for this clone: Coverage ceases 3 residues before the CDR3 finishes, and the germline J gene fills in the end. V is TRBV30 and J is TRBJ2-7; D gene unclear. The CDR3 is made up of 13 amino acids. The germline V gene encodes CDR1 GTSNPN and CDR2 SVGIG (reference sequence). V dropped 2 bases and J dropped 5 bases, with 13 bases sitting between them. The CDR3 sequence: CAWSRPPLHEQYF. Partial CDR3 DNA: TGTGCCTGGAGTAGGCCGCCGCTCCACGAG.